This T cell receptor beta chain derives from a study of blood T cell repertoires in COVID-19. The overall study: Sites across the United States, Italy and Spain contributed samples from acute and convalescent COVID-19. Sources were T cells, B-cell-depleted T cells, or PBMCs; the material itself was cDNA or gDNA.

Measured with immunoSEQ multiplex PCR; TCRdb has only the in-frame clones, and not every one. This sample has roughly 52,000 clones, with more than 75% found just once. V was pared by 6 bases and J by 6 bases, with 3 bases of the junction left unmatched. The V gene's germline CDR1 is MNHEY and CDR2 SVGAGI. The CDR3 is made up of 13 amino acids. The sequenced sample consisted of peripheral blood. This chain joins TRBV6-5 and TRBJ2-2; 8 bases map to TRBD1. The receptor was isolated from a man aged 45 to 65 with acute or convalescent COVID-19. In DNA, the CDR3 is TGTGCCAGCAGAGGGGACAGGCCCGGGGAGCTGTTTTTT. Its protein is CASRGDRPGELFF.